These 15 T cell receptor beta chains came from one sample sequenced in a study of beta chain features in type 1 diabetes. Investigators reverse transcribed all isolated RNA, so they sequenced expressed TCRB transcripts. The repertoire was sequenced with immunoSEQ multiplex PCR; TCRdb's copy has only in-frame clones and lacks some. The profile shows 810,000 or so clones, roughly 15% of them singletons. The specimen was naive CD4+ T cells from blood. These receptors were collected from a woman younger than 30 in good health.

V and J are TRBV18 and TRBJ2-7, with 7 bases fitting TRBD1. The CDR3 runs to 15 residues. The ends lost 3 bases at V and 2 bases at J; junction bases unmatched: 7. Germline V gene data show CDR1 as KGHSH and CDR2 as LQKENI. DNA for the CDR3: TGTGCCAGCTCACCCGGCGCTGGACAGGCCTACGAGCAGTACTTC. This gives the protein CASSPGAGQAYEQYF.

The gene calls are TRBV28 and TRBJ1-1; D unresolved. V was pared by 1 base and J by 6 bases, with 6 bases between. Germline CDR1 and CDR2: MDHEN and SYDVKM. The CDR3 runs 12 residues. The CDR3 loop is CASSLSGSEAFF. In DNA, the CDR3 is TGTGCCAGCAGTTTATCGGGGTCTGAAGCTTTCTTT.

This clone was detected a few times. At the DNA level, this CDR3 is encoded by other sequences in the same sample as well. This sequence joins TRBV9 and TRBJ2-1; 9 positions agree with TRBD2. The J segment lost 7 bases and the V segment lost 0 bases, leaving 8 bases of the junction unmatched. CDR3 length: 16 residues. Germline V gene data show CDR1 as SGDLS and CDR2 as YYNGEE. In DNA form, the CDR3 reads TGTGCCAGCAGCGTAGGCTTAGCGGGAGCTCCTAATGAGCAGTTCTTC. Translation: CASSVGLAGAPNEQFF.

This chain joins TRBV15 and TRBJ2-7, with D perhaps TRBD1 (6 bases). Germline-derived CDR1 and CDR2 are LNHNV and YYDKDF (reference sequence). Trimming shortened V by 3 bases and J by 1 base, and 22 bases separated the two germline ends. This CDR3 is built from 18 residues. CDR3 amino acids: CATSRGHPGEAGSYEQYF. CDR3 nucleotide sequence: TGTGCCACCAGCAGGGGACACCCCGGCGAGGCTGGATCCTACGAGCAGTACTTC.

V gene TRBV19 combines with J gene TRBJ1-5; TRBD1 might be the D (5 bases). Germline-derived CDR1 and CDR2 are LNHDA and SQIVND (reference sequence). CDR3 length equals 15 residues. Trimming shortened V by 3 bases and J by 0 bases, and 9 bases separated the two germline ends. The CDR3, as DNA: TGTGCCAGTAGTATGTCAGGGACTAGCAATCAGCCCCAGCATTTT. It specifies CASSMSGTSNQPQHF.

This clone was seen only a few times. The rearrangement joins TRBV4-2 to TRBJ1-1; 7 bases are a match to TRBD1. Germline CDR1 is LGHNA and CDR2 is YNFKEQ. The CDR3 is 15 residues long. Unmatched junction bases numbered 5, after V lost 0 bases and J lost 4 bases. The CDR3 here is CASSQDEAGGTEAFF. The CDR3 region has the DNA TGTGCCAGCAGCCAAGATGAGGCAGGGGGCACTGAAGCTTTCTTT.

This clone was recorded a few times. The chain is built from TRBV18 and TRBJ1-2; the match to TRBD1 covers 7 bases. The CDR3 sequence is 13 residues long. The trim removed 5 bases at V and 2 bases at J, leaving 2 bases unmatched. CDR1 is KGHSH and CDR2 is LQKENI in the germline V gene. The CDR3 loop is CASSKDRNYGYTF. CDR3 in DNA: TGTGCCAGCTCAAAGGACAGGAACTATGGCTACACCTTC.

This clone was detected only a few times. The gene calls are TRBV28 and TRBJ2-5, with 8 bases lining up with TRBD1. V shed 4 bases, J shed 4 bases, and the junction held 11 bases outside the gene matches. Per the germline V gene, CDR1 is MDHEN and CDR2 is SYDVKM. The CDR3 has 16 amino acids. The CDR3 reads CASSSYPGQGGETQYF. The CDR3 nucleotides read TGTGCCAGCAGTTCCTACCCTGGACAGGGTGGAGAGACCCAGTACTTC.

The gene calls are TRBV21-1 and TRBJ1-5; the table assigns TRBD1, which was not confirmed against the DNA. TRBV21-1 is reported as a pseudogene. This CDR3 region has 15 residues. The CDR3 spells CASSKPGQRNQPQHF. The CDR3 nucleotides read TGTGCCAGCAGCAAACCTGGACAGCGCAATCAGCCCCAGCATTTT.

This sequence joins TRBV5-1 and TRBJ2-1, with 7 bases identical to TRBD2. CDR1 and CDR2 (germline): SGHRS, YFSETQ. Losses at the gene ends were 4 bases for V and 6 bases for J; bases not matched to a gene: 16. The CDR3 length is 17 residues. The CDR3: CASSLNSGGRASNEQFF. The DNA for the CDR3 is TGCGCCAGCAGCCTTAACAGCGGTGGGAGGGCCTCCAATGAGCAGTTCTTC.

This rearrangement joins TRBV18 to TRBJ2-1, with 9 nucleotides matching TRBD1. This CDR3 has 12 amino acids. V lost 2 bases, J lost 10 bases, and 0 bases stayed unmatched. Germline V lookup: CDR1 KGHSH, CDR2 LQKENI. CDR3 DNA: TGTGCCAGCTCACCAACAGGGGGCGAGCAGTTCTTC. Its translation is CASSPTGGEQFF.

The chain combines TRBV7-2 with TRBJ2-3; 8 bases match TRBD2. The V segment lost 5 bases and the J segment 5 bases; nucleotides outside the gene matches: 12. The CDR3 totals 16 residues. Germline CDR1 is SGHTA and CDR2 is FQGNSA. CDR3 region: CASSQRGVAGIDTQYF. Written as DNA, the CDR3 is TGTGCCAGCAGCCAACGGGGGGTAGCGGGGATAGATACGCAGTATTTT.

This clone turned up a few times. This rearrangement joins TRBV7-8 to TRBJ1-1; 10 positions agree with TRBD1. From germline, CDR1 is SGHVS and CDR2 FQNEAQ. This CDR3 comprises 14 residues. V was pared by 4 bases and J by 4 bases, with 3 bases of the junction left unmatched. CDR3 nucleotides: TGTGCCAGCAGCTCCGGGACAGGGGCCACTGAAGCTTTCTTT. It is translated as CASSSGTGATEAFF.

This clone was seen a handful of times. The chain couples TRBV27 to TRBJ2-6; 7 positions agree with TRBD1. V shed 5 bases and J 4 bases; nucleotides not matched to a gene: 17. Germline assignment: CDR1 MNHEY and CDR2 SMNVEV (reference sequence). The CDR3 consists of 19 residues. DNA of the CDR3: TGTGCCAGCAGTGTAAGACAGGGCCCCATTACATTAGGGGCCAACGTCCTGACTTTC. Translation gives CASSVRQGPITLGANVLTF.

V and J are TRBV27 and TRBJ1-5, with D tentatively TRBD1 (5 bases). The V gene's germline CDR1 is MNHEY and CDR2 SMNVEV (reference sequence). The CDR3 loop spans 13 amino acids. V lost 2 bases and J 9 bases, leaving 11 bases between the germline ends. Here the CDR3 reads CASSLEGTRPQHF. DNA of the CDR3: TGTGCCAGCAGTTTAGAAGGGACTCGGCCCCAGCATTTT.